This TCR beta chain was sequenced during a study of response to subunit inactivated influenza vaccine. The CDR3 contains 17 residues. Per germline, CDR1 SGHRS and CDR2 YFSETQ. J was trimmed by 6 bases and V by 1 base; bases with no gene match: 8. TCRdb re-analysed the RT-PCR reads in MiXCR, keeping a single row per CDR3 protein. The profile shows about 570,000 distinct CDR3 sequences, about 11% of them singletons. This sample was shared with a second study, whose subject was T cells expressing NK-cell markers. This second study notes: What made the TCR beta cDNA was 5'RACE template switching with UMIs. Repertoire data for TCR beta were derived from sorted T cells (CD3+CD56+NKG2C+, CD3+CD56+NKG2C- and CD3+CD56-NKG2C+). More than 5 of the donors carried dominant NKG2C+ clonotypes that took up roughly 1.0-8% of their CD8+ T cells. The CD3+CD56-NKG2C+ fraction of a handful of donors was also led by these clonotypes.

This clonotype was sampled from a man aged 45-65 years who received an inactivated influenza vaccine. Sample: PBMCs from blood, taken on the day of vaccination. The rearrangement links TRBV5-1 to TRBJ2-2; 11 nucleotides match TRBD2. The CDR3 bases are TGCGCCAGCAGCTTGTGGCTAGCGGGGGGAGTCGCCGGGGAGCTGTTTTTT. Amino acid sequence: CASSLWLAGGVAGELFF.